The 3 T cell receptor beta chains reported below all come from one sample, sequenced in a study of Graves' ophthalmopathy and Graves' hyperthyroidism. TCR beta CDR3 amplification used RNA transcripts. The first-round RT-PCR employed HTBI primers together with the Qiagen OneStep RT-PCR kit. A multiplex PCR was then performed as the second round. TCRdb processed the multiplex PCR reads anew with MiXCR; each CDR3 protein has one entry. The table includes over 150,000 distinct CDR3 sequences, over 35% detected once. The sequenced sample consisted of peripheral blood. These TCRs come from a woman aged 40 to 50 with Graves' ophthalmopathy.

This clonotype has ten or more counts. The rearrangement joins TRBV27 to TRBJ1-1, with D perhaps matching TRBD1 (6 bases). Looked up from germline, CDR1 is MNHEY and CDR2 is SMNVEV (reference sequence). Trimming removed 2 bases from V and 0 bases from J, with 16 bases in between. This CDR3 region has 17 residues. DNA for the CDR3: TGTGCCAGCAGTTTAATCCCCGTCACAGGGATGAACACTGAAGCTTTCTTT. Protein product: CASSLIPVTGMNTEAFF.

This sequence joins TRBV6-5 and TRBJ1-1; D gene ambiguous. V lost 0 bases and J 4 bases, leaving 15 bases between the germline ends. This CDR3 contains 16 residues. Germline V gene lookup returns CDR1 MNHEY and CDR2 SVGAGI. For the CDR3, the DNA is TGTGCCAGCAGTTACTCGGGAGGAGGGAGGGCCACTGAAGCTTTCTTT. The encoded protein is CASSYSGGGRATEAFF.

This chain joins TRBV20-1 and TRBJ2-5; D gene ambiguous. The CDR3 has 14 amino acids. Germline CDR1 is DFQATT and CDR2 is SNEGSKA (reference sequence). Trimming cost V 1 base and J 5 bases, with 14 bases left between them. The CDR3 is CSARGAQDPETQYF. Here the CDR3 DNA reads TGCAGTGCTAGAGGCGCACAAGATCCGGAGACCCAGTACTTC.